Here is one T cell receptor beta chain with its context. After removal of 5 bases from V and 5 bases from J, the junction contained 8 bases not matched to a gene. The CDR3 spans 14 residues. Germline values: CDR1 SEHNR, CDR2 FQNEAQ (reference sequence). Conventional CD4+ T cells were sorted from blood as CD25-low CD127-high cells. Repertoires were generated with immunoSEQ multiplex PCR, while TCRdb's copy carries only in-frame clones and drops some. The sample carries around 30,000 clones, roughly 95% recorded once. This specimen belongs to a study of regulatory and conventional T cells in RAG deficiency. This sample was also put to use in a study of regulatory T cells. As reported in that work: Amplification used 52 TRBV primers and 13 TRBJ primers.

Sequencing was carried out using CD25- CD4+ T cells sorted from blood. This TCR was sampled from a human donor in good health. The chain carries TRBV7-9 and TRBJ2-7, with TRBD1 identical over 8 bases. The CDR3 sequence is CASSRTGLEDEQYF. The CDR3 DNA follows: TGTGCCAGCAGCCGGACAGGGCTTGAGGACGAGCAGTACTTC.